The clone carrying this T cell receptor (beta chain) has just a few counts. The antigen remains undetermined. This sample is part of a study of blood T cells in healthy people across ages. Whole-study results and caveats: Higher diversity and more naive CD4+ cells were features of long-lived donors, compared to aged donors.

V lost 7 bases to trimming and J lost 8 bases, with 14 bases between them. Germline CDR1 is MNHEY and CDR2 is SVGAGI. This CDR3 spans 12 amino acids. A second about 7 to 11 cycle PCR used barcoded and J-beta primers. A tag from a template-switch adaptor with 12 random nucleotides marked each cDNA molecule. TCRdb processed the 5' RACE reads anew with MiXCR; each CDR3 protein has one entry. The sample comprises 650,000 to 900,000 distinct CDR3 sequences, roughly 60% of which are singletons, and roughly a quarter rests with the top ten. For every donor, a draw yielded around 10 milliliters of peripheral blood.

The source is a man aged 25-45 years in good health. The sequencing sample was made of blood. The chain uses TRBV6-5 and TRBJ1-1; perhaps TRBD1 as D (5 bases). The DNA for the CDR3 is TGTGCCAGCATACAAATTGCAGGGGAAGCTTTCTTT. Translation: CASIQIAGEAFF.